One and the same sample provided the 5 T cell receptor beta chains below, sequenced in a study of cytomegalovirus exposure and HLA in healthy donors. Primers: 60 Vbeta forward and 13 Jbeta reverse. TCRdb keeps only in-frame clones here, not all; method: immunoSEQ multiplex PCR. The sample holds about 140,000 clones, 76% seen once. The specimen was PBMCs. These receptors came from a middle-aged man in good health and CMV-seronegative.

The chain joins TRBV7-3 to TRBJ1-1; TRBD1 is a possible D gene (6 bases). The CDR3 runs to 13 residues. The germline V and J ends were trimmed by 4 bases and 3 bases, with 9 bases remaining between them. The germline V gene encodes CDR1 SGHTA and CDR2 FQGTGA. The CDR3 DNA follows: TGTGCCAGCAGCTGGGGGCGTGACACTGAAGCTTTCTTT. The encoded protein is CASSWGRDTEAFF.

The V and J genes are TRBV7-8 and TRBJ1-1; maybe TRBD1 (6 bases). Trimming removed 1 base from V and 2 bases from J, with 14 bases in between. CDR1 is SGHVS, CDR2 FQNEAQ, per germline. This CDR3 spans 16 amino acids. The DNA of the CDR3 is TGTGCCAGCAGCTTAGATAGGGACAATATAAACACTGAAGCTTTCTTT. Amino acids: CASSLDRDNINTEAFF.

The V gene is TRBV10-3, the J gene TRBJ2-3; 16 nucleotides agree with TRBD2. Germline CDR1 and CDR2: ENHRY and SYGVKD. Trimming at V came to 7 bases and at J to 5 bases, leaving 18 bases not matched to a gene. This CDR3 has 20 residues. The CDR3 region has the DNA TGTGCCATCACCAGATTCGGGACTAGCGGGGGGGCCCCGGCCGTAGATACGCAGTATTTT. Its translation is CAITRFGTSGGAPAVDTQYF.

V gene TRBV4-3 combines with J gene TRBJ1-1, with 7 bases aligning to TRBD1. In germline, CDR1 is LGHNA, CDR2 YSLEER. The V and J ends lost 0 bases and 4 bases, in that order; junction bases with no gene match: 5. This CDR3 contains 15 residues. CDR3 loop: CASSQDRGLGTEAFF. The CDR3 nucleotides read TGCGCCAGCAGCCAAGATAGGGGGCTAGGCACTGAAGCTTTCTTT.

This clone was recorded a few times. J is TRBJ2-7 and V is TRBV5-1; TRBD2 aligns across 9 bases. The V gene end was trimmed by 1 base and the J gene end by 3 bases; junction bases not matched to a gene: 11. There are 17 residues in the CDR3. Looked up from germline, CDR1 is SGHRS and CDR2 is YFSETQ. DNA for the CDR3: TGCGCCAGCAGCTTGAGTCCGGCGGGAGGGCCCATCTACGAGCAGTACTTC. This gives the protein CASSLSPAGGPIYEQYF. Full variable domain (rest looked up from reference TRBV5-1 and TRBJ2-7): KAGVTQTPRYLIKTRGQQVTLSCSPISGHRSVSWYQQTPGQGLQFLFEYFSETQRNKGNFPGRFSGRQFSNSRSEMNVSTLELGDSALYLCASSLSPAGGPIYEQYFGPGTRLTVT.